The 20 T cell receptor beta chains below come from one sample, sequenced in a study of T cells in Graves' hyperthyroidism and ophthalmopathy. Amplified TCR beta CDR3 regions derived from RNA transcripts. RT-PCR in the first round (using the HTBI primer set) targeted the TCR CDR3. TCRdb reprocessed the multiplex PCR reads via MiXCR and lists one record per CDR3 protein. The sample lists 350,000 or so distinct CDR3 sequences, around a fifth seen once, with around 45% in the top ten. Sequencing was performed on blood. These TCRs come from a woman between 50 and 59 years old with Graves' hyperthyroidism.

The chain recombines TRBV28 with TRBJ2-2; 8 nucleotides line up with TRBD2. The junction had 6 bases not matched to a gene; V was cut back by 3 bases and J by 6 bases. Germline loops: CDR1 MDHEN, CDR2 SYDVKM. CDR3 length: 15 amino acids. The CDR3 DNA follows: TGTGCCAGCAGTTTGGTTAGCGGGAAATCCGGGGAGCTGTTTTTT. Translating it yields CASSLVSGKSGELFF.

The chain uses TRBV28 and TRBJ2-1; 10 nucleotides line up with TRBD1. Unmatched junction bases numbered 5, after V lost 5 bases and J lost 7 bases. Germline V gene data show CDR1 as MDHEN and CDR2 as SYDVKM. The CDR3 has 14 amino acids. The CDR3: CASSETGGPNEQFF. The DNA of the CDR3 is TGTGCCAGCAGTGAGACAGGGGGCCCAAATGAGCAGTTCTTC. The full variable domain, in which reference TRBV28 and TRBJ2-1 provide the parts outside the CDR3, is DVKVTQSSRYLVKRTGEKVFLECVQDMDHENMFWYRQDPGLGLRLIYFSYDVKMKEKGDIPEGYSVSREKKERFSLILESASTNQTSMYLCASSETGGPNEQFFGPGTRLTVL.

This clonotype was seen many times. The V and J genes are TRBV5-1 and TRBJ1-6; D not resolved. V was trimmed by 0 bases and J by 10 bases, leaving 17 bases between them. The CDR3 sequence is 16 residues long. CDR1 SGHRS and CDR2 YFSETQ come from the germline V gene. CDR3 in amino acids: CASSLALVRDGSPLHF. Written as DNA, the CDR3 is TGCGCCAGCAGCTTGGCCCTCGTTAGGGATGGGTCACCCCTCCACTTT.

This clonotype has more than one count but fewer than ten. The CDR3 bases are TGCGCCAGCGGCCCTGATACGGGGGGGGTCACAGATACGCAGTATTTT. It specifies CASGPDTGGVTDTQYF. V is TRBV5-1 and J is TRBJ2-3; TRBD2 agrees at 8 bases. Germline V gene sequence: CDR1 SGHRS, CDR2 YFSETQ. CDR3 size: 16 residues. J lost 2 bases, V lost 7 bases, and 12 bases had no gene match.

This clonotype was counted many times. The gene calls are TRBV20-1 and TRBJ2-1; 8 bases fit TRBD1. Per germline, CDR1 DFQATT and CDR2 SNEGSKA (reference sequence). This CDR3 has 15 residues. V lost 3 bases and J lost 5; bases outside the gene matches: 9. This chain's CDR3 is CSARDSDRADNEQFF. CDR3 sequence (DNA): TGCAGTGCTAGGGACTCGGACAGGGCGGACAATGAGCAGTTCTTC.

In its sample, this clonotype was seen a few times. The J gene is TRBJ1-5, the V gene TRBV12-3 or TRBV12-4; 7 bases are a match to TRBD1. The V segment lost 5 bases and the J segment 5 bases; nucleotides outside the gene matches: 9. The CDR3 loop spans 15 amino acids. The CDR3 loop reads CASSEQGNGDQPQHF. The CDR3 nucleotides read TGTGCCAGCAGTGAACAGGGGAATGGGGATCAGCCCCAGCATTTT.

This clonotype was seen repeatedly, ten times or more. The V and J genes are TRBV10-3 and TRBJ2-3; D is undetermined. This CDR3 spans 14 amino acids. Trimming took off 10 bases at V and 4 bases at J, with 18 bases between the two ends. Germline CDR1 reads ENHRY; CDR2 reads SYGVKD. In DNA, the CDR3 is TGTGCCACCGGACCCGCCTCATCTTCAGATACGCAGTATTTT. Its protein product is CATGPASSSDTQYF.

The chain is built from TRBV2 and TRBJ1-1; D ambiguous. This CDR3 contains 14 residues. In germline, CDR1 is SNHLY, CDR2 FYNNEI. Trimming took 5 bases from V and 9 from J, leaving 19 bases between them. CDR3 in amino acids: CASSQEWEVSQAFF. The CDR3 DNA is TGTGCCAGCAGTCAAGAGTGGGAAGTCTCCCAAGCTTTCTTT.

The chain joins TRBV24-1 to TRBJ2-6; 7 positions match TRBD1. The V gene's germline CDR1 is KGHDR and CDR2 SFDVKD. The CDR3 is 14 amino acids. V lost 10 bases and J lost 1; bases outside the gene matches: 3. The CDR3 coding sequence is TGTGCCACTGGGGACAGTTCTGGGGCCAACGTCCTGACTTTC. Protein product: CATGDSSGANVLTF.

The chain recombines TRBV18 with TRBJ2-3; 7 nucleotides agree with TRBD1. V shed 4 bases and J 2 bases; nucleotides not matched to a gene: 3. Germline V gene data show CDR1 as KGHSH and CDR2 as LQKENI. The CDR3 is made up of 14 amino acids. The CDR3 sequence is CASSRGGNTDTQYF. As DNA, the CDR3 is TGTGCCAGCTCACGAGGGGGCAACACAGATACGCAGTATTTT.

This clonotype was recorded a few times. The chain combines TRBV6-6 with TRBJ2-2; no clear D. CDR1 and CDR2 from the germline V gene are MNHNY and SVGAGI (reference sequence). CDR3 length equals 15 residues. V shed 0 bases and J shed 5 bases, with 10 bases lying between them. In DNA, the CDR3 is TGTGCCAGCAGTTACTCGATATTAGTGACCGGGGAGCTGTTTTTT. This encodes CASSYSILVTGELFF.

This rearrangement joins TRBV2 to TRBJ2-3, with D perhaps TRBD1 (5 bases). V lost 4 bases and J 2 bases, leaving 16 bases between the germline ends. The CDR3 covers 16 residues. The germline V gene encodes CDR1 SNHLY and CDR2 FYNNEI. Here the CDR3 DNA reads TGTGCCAGCAGTGTTTGGCAGGGTGGCGACACAGATACGCAGTATTTT. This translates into CASSVWQGGDTDTQYF.

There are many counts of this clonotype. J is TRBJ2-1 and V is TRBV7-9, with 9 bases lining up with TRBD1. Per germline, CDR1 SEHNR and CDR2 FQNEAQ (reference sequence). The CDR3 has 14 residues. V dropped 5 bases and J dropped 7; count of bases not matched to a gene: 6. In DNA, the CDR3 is TGTGCCAGCAGCCCAGTGGGGACAGGGAATGAGCAGTTCTTC. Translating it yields CASSPVGTGNEQFF. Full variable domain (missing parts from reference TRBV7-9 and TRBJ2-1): DTGVSQNPRHKITKRGQNVTFRCDPISEHNRLYWYRQTLGQGPEFLTYFQNEAQLEKSRLLSDRFSAERPKGSFSTLEIQRTEQGDSAMYLCASSPVGTGNEQFFGPGTRLTVL.

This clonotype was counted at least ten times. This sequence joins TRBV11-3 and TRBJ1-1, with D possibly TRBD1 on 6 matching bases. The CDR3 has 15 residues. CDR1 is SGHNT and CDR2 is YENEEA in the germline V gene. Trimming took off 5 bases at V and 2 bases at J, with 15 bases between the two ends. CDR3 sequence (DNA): TGTGCCAGCAGCCTCGACAGGAGATTAAACACTGAAGCTTTCTTT. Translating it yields CASSLDRRLNTEAFF.

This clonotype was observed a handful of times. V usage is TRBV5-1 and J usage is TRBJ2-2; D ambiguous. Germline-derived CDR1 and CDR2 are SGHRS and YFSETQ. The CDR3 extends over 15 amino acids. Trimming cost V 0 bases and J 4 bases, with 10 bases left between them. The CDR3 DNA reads TGCGCCAGCAGCTTGGGACCTTCTGGCACCGGGGAGCTGTTTTTT. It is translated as CASSLGPSGTGELFF.

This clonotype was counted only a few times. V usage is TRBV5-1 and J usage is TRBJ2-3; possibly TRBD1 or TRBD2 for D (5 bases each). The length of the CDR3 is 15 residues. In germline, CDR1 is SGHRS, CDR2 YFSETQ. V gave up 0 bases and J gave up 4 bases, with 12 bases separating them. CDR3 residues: CASSLGGINSDTQYF. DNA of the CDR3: TGCGCCAGCAGCTTGGGGGGGATTAACTCAGATACGCAGTATTTT.

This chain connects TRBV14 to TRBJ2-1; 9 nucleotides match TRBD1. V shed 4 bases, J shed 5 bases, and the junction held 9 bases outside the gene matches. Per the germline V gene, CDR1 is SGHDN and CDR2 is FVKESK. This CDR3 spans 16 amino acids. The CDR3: CASSPLGTGKDNEQFF. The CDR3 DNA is TGTGCCAGCAGCCCCCTCGGGACAGGGAAGGACAATGAGCAGTTCTTC.

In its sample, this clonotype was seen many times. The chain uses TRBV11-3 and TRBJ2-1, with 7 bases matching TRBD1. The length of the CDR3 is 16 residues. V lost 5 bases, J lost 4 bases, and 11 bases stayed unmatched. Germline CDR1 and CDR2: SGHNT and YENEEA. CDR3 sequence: CASSPRGGQAYNEQFF. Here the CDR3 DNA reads TGTGCCAGCAGCCCACGAGGAGGACAGGCATACAATGAGCAGTTCTTC.

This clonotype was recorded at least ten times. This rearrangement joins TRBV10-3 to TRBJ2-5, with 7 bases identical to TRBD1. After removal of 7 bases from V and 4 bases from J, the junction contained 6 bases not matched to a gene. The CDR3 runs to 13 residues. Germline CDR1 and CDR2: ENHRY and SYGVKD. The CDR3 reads CAIIGQAGETQYF. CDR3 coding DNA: TGTGCCATCATTGGACAGGCGGGAGAGACCCAGTACTTC.

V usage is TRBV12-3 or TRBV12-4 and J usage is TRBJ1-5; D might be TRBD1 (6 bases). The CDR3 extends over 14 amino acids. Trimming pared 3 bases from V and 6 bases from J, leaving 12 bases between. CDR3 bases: TGTGCCAGCAGTTTTAGGACAGCAGGTCAGCCCCAGCATTTT. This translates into CASSFRTAGQPQHF.